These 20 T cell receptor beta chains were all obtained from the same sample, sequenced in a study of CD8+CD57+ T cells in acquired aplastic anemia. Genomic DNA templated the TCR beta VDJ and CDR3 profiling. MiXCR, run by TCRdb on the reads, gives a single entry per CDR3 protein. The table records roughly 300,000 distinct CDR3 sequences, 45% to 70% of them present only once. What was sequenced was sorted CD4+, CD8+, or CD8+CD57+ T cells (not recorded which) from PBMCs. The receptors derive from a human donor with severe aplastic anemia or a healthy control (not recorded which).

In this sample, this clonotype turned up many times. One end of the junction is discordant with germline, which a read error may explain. The CDR3: CASSTPPFHGPDMQYF. CDR3 in DNA: TGTGCCAGTAGTACGCCCCCCTTCCACGGGCCAGATATGCAGTATTTT. The V call is TRBV19, the J call TRBJ2-3; D not resolved. Per the germline V gene, CDR1 is LNHDA and CDR2 is SQIVND (reference sequence). This CDR3 region has 16 residues.

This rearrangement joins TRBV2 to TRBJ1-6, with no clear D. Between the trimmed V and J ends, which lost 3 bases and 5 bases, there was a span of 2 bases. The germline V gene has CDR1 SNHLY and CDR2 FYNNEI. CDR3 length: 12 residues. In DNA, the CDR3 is TGTGCCAGCAGTGAGAATAATTCACCCCTCCACTTT. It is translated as CASSENNSPLHF.

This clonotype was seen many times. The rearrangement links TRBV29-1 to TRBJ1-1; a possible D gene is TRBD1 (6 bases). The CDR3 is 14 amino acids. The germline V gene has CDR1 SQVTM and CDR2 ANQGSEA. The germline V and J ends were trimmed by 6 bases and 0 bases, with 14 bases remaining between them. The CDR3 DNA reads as TGCAGCGTCGCCCGACAGGACATGAACACTGAAGCTTTCTTT. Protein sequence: CSVARQDMNTEAFF.

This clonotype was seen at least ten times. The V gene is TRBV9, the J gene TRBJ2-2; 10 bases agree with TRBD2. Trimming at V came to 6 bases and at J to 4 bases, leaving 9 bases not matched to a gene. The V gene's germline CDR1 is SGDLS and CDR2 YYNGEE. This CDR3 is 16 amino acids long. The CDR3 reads CASTGERGGLTGELFF. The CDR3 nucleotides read TGTGCCAGCACCGGAGAGCGGGGGGGACTCACCGGGGAGCTGTTTTTT.

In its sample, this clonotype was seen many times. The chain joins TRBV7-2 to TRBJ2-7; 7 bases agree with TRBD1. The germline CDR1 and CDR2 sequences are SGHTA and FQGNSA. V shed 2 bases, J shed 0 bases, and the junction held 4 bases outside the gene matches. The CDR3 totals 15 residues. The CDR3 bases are TGTGCCAGCAGCTTAATCGGACAGGACTCCTACGAGCAGTACTTC. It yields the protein CASSLIGQDSYEQYF. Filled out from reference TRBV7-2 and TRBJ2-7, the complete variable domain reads GAGVSQSPSNKVTEKGKDVELRCDPISGHTALYWYRQSLGQGLEFLIYFQGNSAPDKSGLPSDRFSAERTGGSVSTLTIQRTQQEDSAVYLCASSLIGQDSYEQYFGPGTRLTVT.

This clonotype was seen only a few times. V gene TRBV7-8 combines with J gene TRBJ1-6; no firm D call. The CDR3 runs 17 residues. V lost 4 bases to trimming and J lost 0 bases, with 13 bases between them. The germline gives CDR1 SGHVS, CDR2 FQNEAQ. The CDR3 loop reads CASSSRSLSSYNSPLHF. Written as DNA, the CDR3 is TGTGCCAGCAGCTCCAGGTCTTTAAGCTCCTATAATTCACCCCTCCACTTT.

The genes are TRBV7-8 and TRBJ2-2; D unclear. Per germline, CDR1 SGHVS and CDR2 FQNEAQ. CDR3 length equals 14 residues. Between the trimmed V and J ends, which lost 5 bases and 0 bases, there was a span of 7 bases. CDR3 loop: CASSQQPNTGELFF. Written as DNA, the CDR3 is TGTGCCAGCAGCCAGCAGCCGAACACCGGGGAGCTGTTTTTT.

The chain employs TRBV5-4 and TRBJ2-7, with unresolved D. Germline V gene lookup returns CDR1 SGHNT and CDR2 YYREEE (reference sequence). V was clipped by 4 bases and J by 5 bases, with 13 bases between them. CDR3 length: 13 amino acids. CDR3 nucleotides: TGTGCCAGCAGCCAAGGCTATGCCCACGAGCAGTACTTC. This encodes CASSQGYAHEQYF.

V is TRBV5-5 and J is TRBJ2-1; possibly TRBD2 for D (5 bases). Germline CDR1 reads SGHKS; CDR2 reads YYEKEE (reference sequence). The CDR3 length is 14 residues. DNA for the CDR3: TGTGCTAGAGACCGGGGAACTACGGGGAATGAGCAGTTCTTC. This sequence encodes CARDRGTTGNEQFF.

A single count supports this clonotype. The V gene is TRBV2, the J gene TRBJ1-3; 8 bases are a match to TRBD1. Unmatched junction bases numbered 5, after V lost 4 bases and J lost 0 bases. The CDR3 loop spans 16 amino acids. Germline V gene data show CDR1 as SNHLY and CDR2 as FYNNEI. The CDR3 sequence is CASSGNRGASGNTIYF. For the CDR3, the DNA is TGTGCCAGCAGTGGGAACAGGGGGGCCTCTGGAAACACCATATATTTT.

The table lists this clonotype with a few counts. CDR3: CASSPGKDQPQHF. As DNA, the CDR3 is TGTGCCAGCAGCCCTGGGAAGGATCAGCCCCAGCATTTT. The chain recombines TRBV7-8 with TRBJ1-5; unclear D gene. Trimming cost V 5 bases and J 5 bases, with 10 bases left between them. Germline V gene lookup returns CDR1 SGHVS and CDR2 FQNEAQ. The CDR3 runs to 13 residues.

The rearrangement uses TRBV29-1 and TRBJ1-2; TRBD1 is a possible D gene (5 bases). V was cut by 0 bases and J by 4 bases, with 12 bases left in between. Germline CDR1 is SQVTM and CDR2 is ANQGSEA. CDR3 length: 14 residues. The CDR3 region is CSVEEWQGGYGYTF. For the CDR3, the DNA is TGCAGCGTTGAAGAGTGGCAGGGTGGCTATGGCTACACCTTC.

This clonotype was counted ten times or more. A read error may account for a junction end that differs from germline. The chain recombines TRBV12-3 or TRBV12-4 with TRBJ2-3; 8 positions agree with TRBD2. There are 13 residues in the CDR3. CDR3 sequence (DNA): TGTGCCAGCAAAGCGGGGGACACAGATGCGCAGTATTTT. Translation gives CASKAGDTDAQYF.

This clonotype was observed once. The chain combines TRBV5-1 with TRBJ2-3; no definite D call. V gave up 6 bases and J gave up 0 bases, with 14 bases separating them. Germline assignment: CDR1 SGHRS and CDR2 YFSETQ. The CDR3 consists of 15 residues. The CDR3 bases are TGCGCCAGCAACAAATTAGGACGGAGCACAGATACGCAGTATTTT. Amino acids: CASNKLGRSTDTQYF.

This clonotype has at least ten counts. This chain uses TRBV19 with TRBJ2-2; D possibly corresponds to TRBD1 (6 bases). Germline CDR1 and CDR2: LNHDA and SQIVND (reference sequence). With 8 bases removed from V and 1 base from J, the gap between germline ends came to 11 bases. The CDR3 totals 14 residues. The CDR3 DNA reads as TGTGCCAGTGCGAGGACAGAGAACACCGGGGAGCTGTTTTTT. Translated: CASARTENTGELFF.

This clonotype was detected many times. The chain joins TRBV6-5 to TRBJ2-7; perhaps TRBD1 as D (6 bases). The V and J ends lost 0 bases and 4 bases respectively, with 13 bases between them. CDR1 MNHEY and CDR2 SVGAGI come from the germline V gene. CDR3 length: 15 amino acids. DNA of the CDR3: TGTGCCAGCAGTTACTCGTTACAGGGCGCTTACGAGCAGTACTTC. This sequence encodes CASSYSLQGAYEQYF.

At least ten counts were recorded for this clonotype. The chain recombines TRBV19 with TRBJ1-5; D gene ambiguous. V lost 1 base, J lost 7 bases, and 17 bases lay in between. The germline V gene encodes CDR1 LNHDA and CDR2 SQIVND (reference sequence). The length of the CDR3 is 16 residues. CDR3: CASSIGGPHLGQPQHF. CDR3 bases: TGTGCCAGTAGTATAGGAGGGCCTCATCTTGGGCAGCCCCAGCATTTT. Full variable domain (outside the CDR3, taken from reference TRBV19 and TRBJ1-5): DGGITQSPKYLFRKEGQNVTLSCEQNLNHDAMYWYRQDPGQGLRLIYYSQIVNDFQKGDIAEGYSVSREKKESFPLTVTSAQKNPTAFYLCASSIGGPHLGQPQHFGDGTRLSIL.

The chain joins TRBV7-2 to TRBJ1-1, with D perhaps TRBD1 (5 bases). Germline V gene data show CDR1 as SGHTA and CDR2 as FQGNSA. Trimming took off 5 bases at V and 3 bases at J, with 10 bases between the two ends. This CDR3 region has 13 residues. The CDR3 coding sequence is TGTGCCAGCAGCGTGGGACCGGACACTGAAGCTTTCTTT. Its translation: CASSVGPDTEAFF. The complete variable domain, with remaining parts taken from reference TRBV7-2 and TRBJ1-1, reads GAGVSQSPSNKVTEKGKDVELRCDPISGHTALYWYRQSLGQGLEFLIYFQGNSAPDKSGLPSDRFSAERTGGSVSTLTIQRTQQEDSAVYLCASSVGPDTEAFFGQGTRLTVV.

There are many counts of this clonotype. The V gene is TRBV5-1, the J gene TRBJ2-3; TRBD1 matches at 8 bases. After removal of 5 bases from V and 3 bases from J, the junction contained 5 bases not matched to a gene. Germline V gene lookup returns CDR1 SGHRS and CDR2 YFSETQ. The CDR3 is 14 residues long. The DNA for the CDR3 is TGCGCCAGCAGTACAGGGGGTGGGACAGATACGCAGTATTTT. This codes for CASSTGGGTDTQYF.

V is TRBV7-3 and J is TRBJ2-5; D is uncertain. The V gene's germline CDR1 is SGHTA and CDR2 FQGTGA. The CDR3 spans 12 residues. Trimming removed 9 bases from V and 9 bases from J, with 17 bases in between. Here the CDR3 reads CASSIGRQPQYF. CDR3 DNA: TGTGCCAGTAGTATAGGTAGGCAGCCCCAGTACTTC.